This TCR beta chain was identified in a study of blood T cell repertoires in COVID-19. Overall study context: The samples span acute and convalescent COVID-19 from the United States, Italy and Spain. Sources were T cells, B-cell-depleted T cells, or PBMCs; the material itself was cDNA or gDNA.

V lost 4 bases and J 2 bases, leaving 15 bases between the germline ends. CDR3 size: 15 residues. Germline lookup yields CDR1 SNHLY and CDR2 FYNNEI. As handled by the study authors: Reference gene primer amplification in the assay estimated nucleated cell counts. Produced via immunoSEQ multiplex PCR; TCRdb's table is partial and in-frame only. V and J calls and clone size are as listed in that table; D and trimming were resolved from the DNA. This sample has about 84,000 clones, with about 83% found just once. Specimen: peripheral blood. This TCR came from a woman of 80 years or more with acute or convalescent COVID-19. The chain has TRBV2 and TRBJ2-7; maybe TRBD1 (5 bases). CDR3 sequence (DNA): TGTGCCAGCAGTGCACGACAGTATACTGCCTACGAGCAGTACTTC. Translating it yields CASSARQYTAYEQYF.